This T cell receptor beta chain derives from a study of shared clonotypes between healthy human individuals. Naivety among CD8 cells was defined by CD45RO negativity and positive CCR7 selection, thereby excluding terminally differentiated effector memory CD45RA+ cells. There were no recent acute infections or vaccinations among the donors, who were healthy HIV-negative adults. Sequenced by immunoSEQ multiplex PCR; TCRdb stores in-frame clones only, minus some. The sample records a few hundred thousand clones, around 95% being singletons. This CDR3 spans 14 amino acids. CDR1 is MDHEN and CDR2 is SYDVKM in the germline V gene. V gave up 7 bases and J gave up 4 bases, with 15 bases separating them. With respect to this clone: Its antigen remains unknown.

The study's findings and limits: The rarefaction results pointed to incomplete sorted-subset sequencing despite large depth. It was observed that roughly 5.1% of naive CD4 clonotypes were shared across four donors.

Sequencing was carried out using naive CD8+ T cells sorted from blood. The chain links TRBV28 to TRBJ2-3; D may be TRBD2 (6 bases). The source of this sequence is a woman aged 25 to 39 in good health. This CDR3 reads CASMPGGNADTQYF. CDR3 nucleotides: TGTGCCAGCATGCCGGGCGGGAATGCAGATACGCAGTATTTT.